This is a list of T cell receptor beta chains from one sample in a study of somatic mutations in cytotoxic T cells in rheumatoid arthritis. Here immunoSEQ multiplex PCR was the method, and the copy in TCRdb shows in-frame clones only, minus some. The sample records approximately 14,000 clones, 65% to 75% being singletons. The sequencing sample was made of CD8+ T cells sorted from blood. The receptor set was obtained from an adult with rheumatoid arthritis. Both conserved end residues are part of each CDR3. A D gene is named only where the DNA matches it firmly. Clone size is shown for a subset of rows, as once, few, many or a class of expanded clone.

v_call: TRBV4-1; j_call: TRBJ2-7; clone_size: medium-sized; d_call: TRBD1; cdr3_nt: TGCGCCAGCAGCCAAGTCGGGACAGGTACCTACGAGCAGTACTTC; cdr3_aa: CASSQVGTGTYEQYF
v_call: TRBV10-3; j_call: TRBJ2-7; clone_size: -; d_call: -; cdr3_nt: TGTGCCATCAGCCGGGGTCTTTACGAGCAGTACTTC; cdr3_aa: CAISRGLYEQYF
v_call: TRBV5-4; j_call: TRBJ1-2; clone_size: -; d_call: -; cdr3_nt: TGTGCCAGCAGCTTGGACAGGACCGCCTATGGCTACACCTTC; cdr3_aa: CASSLDRTAYGYTF
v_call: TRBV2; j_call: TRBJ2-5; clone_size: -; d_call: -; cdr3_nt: TGTGCCAGCAGTGAAGCGCGAGCAGGATGGCAAGAGACCCAGTACTTC; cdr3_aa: CASSEARAGWQETQYF
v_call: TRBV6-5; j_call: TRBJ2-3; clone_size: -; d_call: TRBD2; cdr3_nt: TGTGCCAGCAGTGCGGGGGGGCCAGCAGATACGCAGTATTTT; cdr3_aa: CASSAGGPADTQYF
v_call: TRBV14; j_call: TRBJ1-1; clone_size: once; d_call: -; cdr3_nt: TGTGCCAGCAGCCAAGAAGAGGGGTGGTGGACTGAAGCTTTCTTT; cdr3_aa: CASSQEEGWWTEAFF
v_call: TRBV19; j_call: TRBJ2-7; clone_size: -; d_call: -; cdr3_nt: TGTGCCAGTAGTACAGGGACCTCCTACGAGCAGTACTTC; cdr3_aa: CASSTGTSYEQYF
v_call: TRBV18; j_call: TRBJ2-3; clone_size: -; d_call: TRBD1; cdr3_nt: TGTGCCAGCTCACAACGGACAGGGGGGAGCACAGATACGCAGTATTTT; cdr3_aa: CASSQRTGGSTDTQYF
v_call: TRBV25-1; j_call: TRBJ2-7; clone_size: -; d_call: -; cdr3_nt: TGTGCCAGCAGTGAATATTATGACGGCGCGGAGCAGTACTTC; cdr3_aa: CASSEYYDGAEQYF
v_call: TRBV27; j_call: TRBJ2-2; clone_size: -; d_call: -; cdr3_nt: TGTGCCAGCTGCCCCTTCGGGTCCAACACCGGGGAGCTGTTTTTT; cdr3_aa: CASCPFGSNTGELFF
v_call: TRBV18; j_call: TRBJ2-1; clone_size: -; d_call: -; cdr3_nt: TGTGCCAGCTCGCAAGAGGGAGCTCAGGATAGCTCCTACAATGAGCAGTTCTTC; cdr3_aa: CASSQEGAQDSSYNEQFF
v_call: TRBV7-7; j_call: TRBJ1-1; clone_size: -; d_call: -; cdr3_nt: TGTGCCAGCAGCTCCCGTGGAGGGGCGAGCACTGAAGCTTTCTTT; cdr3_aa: CASSSRGGASTEAFF
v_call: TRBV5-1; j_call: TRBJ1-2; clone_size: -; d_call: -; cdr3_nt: TGCGCCAGCAGCTTCGCACAGGGATTTAACTATGGCTACACCTTC; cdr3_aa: CASSFAQGFNYGYTF
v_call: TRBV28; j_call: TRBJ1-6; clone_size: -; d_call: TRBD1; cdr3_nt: TGTGCCAGCAGCTTCCGACAGGGTGGAGTCTCACCCCTCCACTTT; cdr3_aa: CASSFRQGGVSPLHF
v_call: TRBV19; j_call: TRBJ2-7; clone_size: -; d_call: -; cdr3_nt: TGTGCCAGTAGAGCGTCCGATATCCCCGATAAGGGCTACGAGCAGTACTTC; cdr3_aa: CASRASDIPDKGYEQYF
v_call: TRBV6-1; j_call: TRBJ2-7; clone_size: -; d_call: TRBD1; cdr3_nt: TGTGCCAGCAGTGAATTTGAGACAGGGAGACTCTACGAGCAGTACTTC; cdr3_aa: CASSEFETGRLYEQYF
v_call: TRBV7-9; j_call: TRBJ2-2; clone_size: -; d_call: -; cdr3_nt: TGTGCCAGCAGCCCCCAGGAGGAAGGGGACACCGGGGAGCTGTTTTTT; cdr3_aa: CASSPQEEGDTGELFF
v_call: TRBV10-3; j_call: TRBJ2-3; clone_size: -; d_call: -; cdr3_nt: TGTGCCATCAGTGAGTCGCGTGGGGGAAAGGCAGATACGCAGTATTTT; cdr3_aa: CAISESRGGKADTQYF
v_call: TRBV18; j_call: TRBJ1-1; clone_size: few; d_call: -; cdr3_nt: TGTGCCAGCTCACCCATGGGGGGCCGCACTGAAGCTTTCTTT; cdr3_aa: CASSPMGGRTEAFF
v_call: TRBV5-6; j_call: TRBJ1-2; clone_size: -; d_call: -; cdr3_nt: TGTGCCAGCAGCTTGCCGAATAACTATGGCTACACCTTC; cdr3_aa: CASSLPNNYGYTF
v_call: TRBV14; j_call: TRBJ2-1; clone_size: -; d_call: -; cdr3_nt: TGTGCCAGCAGCGTCTACTACAATGAGCAGTTCTTC; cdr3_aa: CASSVYYNEQFF
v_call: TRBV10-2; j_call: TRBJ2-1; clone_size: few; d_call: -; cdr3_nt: TGCGCCAGCAGTGGAGGGAATGAGCAGTTCTTC; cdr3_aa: CASSGGNEQFF
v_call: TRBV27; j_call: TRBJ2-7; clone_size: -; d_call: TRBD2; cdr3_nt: TGTGCCAGCTATAGTCTAGCGGGGGACGATAAGCAGTACTTC; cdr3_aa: CASYSLAGDDKQYF
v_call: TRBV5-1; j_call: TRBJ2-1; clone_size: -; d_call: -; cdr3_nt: TGCGCCAGCAGCTTGGGTCCTCTATTGGGCTCCTACAATGAGCAGTTCTTC; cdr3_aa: CASSLGPLLGSYNEQFF
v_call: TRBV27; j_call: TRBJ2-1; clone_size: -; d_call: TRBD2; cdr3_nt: TGTGCCAGCAGTAGCGGGAGTGGTTATGAGCAGTTCTTC; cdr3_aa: CASSSGSGYEQFF
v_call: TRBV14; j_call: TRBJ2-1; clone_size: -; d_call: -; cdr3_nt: TGTGCCAGCAGCCAAGATGCCTTCAGCTCCTACAATGAGCAGTTCTTC; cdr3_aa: CASSQDAFSSYNEQFF